This TCR beta chain was sequenced during a study of shared clonotypes between healthy human individuals. In the study overall: Donors were a couple of women and three men aged 18 to 49.

Trimming removed 7 bases from V and 1 base from J; junction bases left unmatched: 7. Germline V CDR1 and CDR2: MNHNS, SASEGT. The CDR3 loop spans 15 amino acids. On sorted subsets, replicate PCRs used approximately 190 ng DNA, or tens of thousands of T cell genomes. Method: immunoSEQ multiplex PCR; TCRdb's copy keeps in-frame clones and lacks some. This table has more than 550,000 clones, roughly 87% appearing once. Sequenced: memory CD8+ T cells from PBMCs. The subset was: CD45RO+ cells pooled with CCR7-negative TemRA cells. The chain couples TRBV6-1 to TRBJ1-5; 7 nucleotides align to TRBD1. The clonotype comes from a man aged 18-30 years in good health. Some clones in this sample may be carry-over from other donors' samples. The CDR3 region is CASNIGTESNQPQHF. In DNA form, the CDR3 reads TGTGCCAGCAATATCGGGACAGAAAGCAATCAGCCCCAGCATTTT.